Each of the 28 T cell receptor beta chains below was sequenced from the same sample in a study of identical twins. TCRdb itself ran the 5' RACE reads through MiXCR, one entry per CDR3 protein. The profile shows 200,000 to 250,000 distinct CDR3 sequences, roughly 7% of them singletons. These same data were also listed under a study on yellow fever vaccine responses in identical twins.

The sequenced material came from memory (CD45RO+) T cells sorted from blood. The receptors here all came from a woman in her late teens or twenties in good health.

This clonotype has more than one count but fewer than ten. The rearrangement joins TRBV12-3 or TRBV12-4 to TRBJ2-5, with 11 bases aligning to TRBD1. V lost 6 bases, J lost 4 bases, and 7 bases stayed unmatched. The CDR3 consists of 15 residues. The chain's CDR3 is CASSRGTGGGETQYF. Here the CDR3 DNA reads TGTGCCAGCAGCCGCGGGACAGGGGGAGGAGAGACCCAGTACTTC.

This clonotype was picked up many times. The chain has TRBV20-1 and TRBJ2-7, with a tentative D call TRBD1 (6 bases). The CDR3 covers 13 residues. From germline, CDR1 is DFQATT and CDR2 SNEGSKA (reference sequence). V was shortened by 7 bases and J by 3 bases, with 16 bases between the two germline ends. CDR3 in DNA: TGCAGTGTCAAACAGGGTTCAAACTACGAGCAGTACTTC. This sequence encodes CSVKQGSNYEQYF.

The genes are TRBV11-2 and TRBJ1-6, with unresolved D. Germline V gene data show CDR1 as SGHAT and CDR2 as FQNNGV. Trimming removed 5 bases at V and 13 bases at J, with 21 bases between. This CDR3 has 15 residues. The CDR3 DNA follows: TGTGCCAGCAGCACCCGCCCAGGCATCCGAGTTCCCCTCCACTTT. It translates to CASSTRPGIRVPLHF.

This clonotype has only a few counts. The chain couples TRBV5-5 to TRBJ1-6; no clear D gene. The CDR3 length is 14 residues. Looked up from germline, CDR1 is SGHKS and CDR2 is YYEKEE (reference sequence). The V and J ends lost 7 bases and 0 bases respectively, with 8 bases between them. CDR3 DNA: TGTGCCAGCGCCCGGAGCTCCTATAATTCACCCCTCCACTTT. Its translation: CASARSSYNSPLHF.

V gene TRBV7-2 combines with J gene TRBJ2-3; possibly TRBD2 for D (6 bases). V lost 6 bases and J 6 bases, leaving 16 bases between the germline ends. CDR3 size: 14 residues. CDR1 is SGHTA, CDR2 FQGNSA, per germline. The CDR3 sequence: CASRTGVLGDTQYF. The CDR3, as DNA: TGTGCCAGCAGAACGGGAGTGTTGGGGGATACGCAGTATTTT. Combining the CDR3 with reference TRBV7-2 and TRBJ2-3 gives the whole variable domain GAGVSQSPSNKVTEKGKDVELRCDPISGHTALYWYRQSLGQGLEFLIYFQGNSAPDKSGLPSDRFSAERTGGSVSTLTIQRTQQEDSAVYLCASRTGVLGDTQYFGPGTRLTVL.

There are many counts of this clonotype. V is TRBV11-2 and J is TRBJ2-1; 13 bases line up with TRBD2. There are 15 residues in the CDR3. Looked up from germline, CDR1 is SGHAT and CDR2 is FQNNGV. The J segment lost 6 bases and the V segment lost 5 bases, leaving 4 bases of the junction unmatched. Here the CDR3 DNA reads TGTGCCAGCAGCCCCGGGACTAGCGGGACCAATGAGCAGTTCTTC. Residues: CASSPGTSGTNEQFF.

The genes are TRBV29-1 and TRBJ2-1, with D perhaps matching TRBD1 (6 bases). The germline V and J ends were trimmed by 3 bases and 0 bases, with 15 bases remaining between them. Germline-derived CDR1 and CDR2 are SQVTM and ANQGSEA. This CDR3 has 16 residues. CDR3 sequence reads: CSVEPLQGSSYNEQFF. As DNA, the CDR3 is TGCAGCGTTGAGCCCCTACAGGGCAGCTCCTACAATGAGCAGTTCTTC.

The chain employs TRBV7-8 and TRBJ1-1; D is unresolved. Germline loops: CDR1 SGHVS, CDR2 FQNEAQ. CDR3 length equals 13 residues. Trimming took 0 bases from V and 1 from J, leaving 3 bases between them. In nucleotides, the CDR3 is TGTGCCAGCAGCTTAGCGTGGAACACTGAAGCTTTCTTT. The encoded protein is CASSLAWNTEAFF.

This clonotype was observed at least ten times. This chain connects TRBV12-3 or TRBV12-4 to TRBJ2-3; 16 positions agree with TRBD2. J gave up 10 bases and V 3 bases, and 10 bases lay outside the gene matches. CDR3 length: 17 residues. The CDR3 sequence: CASSLWGTSGGARSQYF. In DNA, the CDR3 is TGTGCCAGCAGTTTGTGGGGGACTAGCGGGGGGGCCCGATCGCAGTATTTT.

This clonotype was seen many times. The chain links TRBV7-2 to TRBJ2-5; D remains ambiguous. The V gene lost 2 bases and the J gene lost 1 base, with 2 bases spanning the gap. This CDR3 is built from 12 residues. Germline assignment: CDR1 SGHTA and CDR2 FQGNSA. The CDR3 is CASSLFQETQYF. CDR3 DNA: TGTGCCAGCAGCTTATTCCAAGAGACCCAGTACTTC.

The genes are TRBV24-1 and TRBJ2-1, with TRBD2 matching over 10 bases. From germline, CDR1 is KGHDR and CDR2 SFDVKD. V dropped 3 bases and J dropped 4; count of bases not matched to a gene: 5. This CDR3 is built from 16 residues. As DNA, the CDR3 is TGTGCCACCAGTGATATTTCTAGCGGGAGTTACAATGAGCAGTTCTTC. Amino acid sequence: CATSDISSGSYNEQFF.

This clonotype was seen a handful of times. The rearrangement links TRBV29-1 to TRBJ2-7; 7 bases agree with TRBD1. The CDR3 loop spans 14 amino acids. Germline loops: CDR1 SQVTM, CDR2 ANQGSEA. V shed 6 bases, J shed 2 bases, and the junction held 10 bases outside the gene matches. The CDR3 protein is CSVALTGNPYEQYF. CDR3 DNA sequence: TGCAGCGTGGCGCTGACAGGGAACCCCTACGAGCAGTACTTC.

This clonotype was seen repeatedly, ten times or more. The chain combines TRBV7-2 with TRBJ2-7, with a weak D call TRBD2 (5 bases). Trimming cost V 4 bases and J 5 bases, with 12 bases left between them. The CDR3 contains 13 residues. CDR1 and CDR2 (germline): SGHTA, FQGNSA. The CDR3 DNA is TGTGCCAGCAGCTCCCAACCGGGGAACGAGCAGTACTTC. Encoded protein: CASSSQPGNEQYF.

The chain carries TRBV7-2 and TRBJ2-7; the match to TRBD2 covers 8 bases. Germline loops: CDR1 SGHTA, CDR2 FQGNSA. The V gene end was trimmed by 5 bases and the J gene end by 6 bases; junction bases not matched to a gene: 12. The CDR3 is made up of 15 amino acids. CDR3 DNA: TGTGCCAGCAGCCCCTCGGTAAGCGGGAGAGCCGAGCAGTACTTC. Translation gives CASSPSVSGRAEQYF.

This rearrangement joins TRBV20-1 to TRBJ1-2; D is uncertain. Germline V lookup: CDR1 DFQATT, CDR2 SNEGSKA (reference sequence). The CDR3 is made up of 12 amino acids. Trimming stripped 1 base from V and 6 bases from J, with 9 bases between. The CDR3 loop reads CSARGRFDGYTF. The CDR3 DNA sequence: TGCAGTGCTAGAGGCCGGTTCGATGGCTACACCTTC.

V and J are TRBV5-5 and TRBJ2-5, with 8 bases fitting TRBD1. Trimming took 3 bases from V and 1 from J; bases not matched to a gene: 11. Germline CDR1 SGHKS, CDR2 YYEKEE (reference sequence). The CDR3 contains 17 residues. The chain's CDR3 is CASSYRSGGLLQETQYF. The DNA for the CDR3 is TGTGCCAGCAGCTACCGTTCAGGGGGCCTTCTCCAAGAGACCCAGTACTTC.

This clonotype was observed at least ten times. The V and J genes are TRBV3-1 and TRBJ2-1, with D possibly being TRBD2 (5 bases). This CDR3 is built from 14 residues. CDR1 LGHDT and CDR2 YNNKEL come from the germline V gene (reference sequence). Trimming took off 8 bases at V and 5 bases at J, with 16 bases between the two ends. CDR3 in amino acids: CASGRTASHNEQFF. CDR3 in DNA: TGTGCCAGCGGAAGGACTGCCTCTCACAATGAGCAGTTCTTC.

Only a few counts were recorded for this clonotype. The rearrangement uses TRBV29-1 and TRBJ2-7, with no clear D. V lost 5 bases to trimming and J lost 0 bases, with 11 bases between them. CDR1 SQVTM and CDR2 ANQGSEA come from the germline V gene. This CDR3 contains 13 residues. The CDR3 region has the DNA TGCAGCGTTCACCCGGACGGCTCCTACGAGCAGTACTTC. Protein: CSVHPDGSYEQYF.

In this sample, this clonotype turned up a few times. The chain recombines TRBV28 with TRBJ2-1; TRBD1 is a possible D gene (6 bases). Trimming pared 7 bases from V and 8 bases from J, leaving 15 bases between. The CDR3 runs to 13 residues. Germline loops: CDR1 MDHEN, CDR2 SYDVKM. The CDR3 DNA reads as TGTGCCAGCACCTGGGACACACGATATGAGCAGTTCTTC. Translating it yields CASTWDTRYEQFF.

This clonotype was detected only a few times. V is TRBV20-1 and J is TRBJ2-1, with D hard to call. The germline gives CDR1 DFQATT, CDR2 SNEGSKA (reference sequence). Trimming stripped 5 bases from V and 7 bases from J, with 9 bases between. CDR3 length: 11 amino acids. The DNA for the CDR3 is TGCAGTGCTGTAGACTTTAATGAGCAGTTCTTC. This codes for CSAVDFNEQFF.

This clonotype came up a few times. The rearrangement links TRBV25-1 to TRBJ2-1; D might be TRBD2 (6 bases). Germline-derived CDR1 and CDR2 are MGHDK and SYGVNS. The CDR3 extends over 18 amino acids. The V gene lost 3 bases and the J gene lost 3 bases, with 21 bases spanning the gap. The CDR3 loop is CASSDTQKRERSYNEQFF. The CDR3 nucleotides are TGTGCCAGCAGTGATACCCAAAAACGGGAGCGGAGCTACAATGAGCAGTTCTTC.

This clonotype was counted ten times or more. This chain links TRBV18 with TRBJ2-1, with 7 bases lining up with TRBD1. V gave up 2 bases and J gave up 4 bases; unmatched junction bases: 5. The CDR3 is made up of 15 amino acids. Germline lookup yields CDR1 KGHSH and CDR2 LQKENI. CDR3 amino acids: CASSPSTGSYNEQFF. The CDR3 coding sequence is TGTGCCAGCTCACCATCGACAGGGTCTTACAATGAGCAGTTCTTC.

This clonotype was counted ten times or more. The rearrangement uses TRBV7-2 and TRBJ2-1, with 14 nucleotides matching TRBD2. The CDR3 length is 19 residues. Germline CDR1 reads SGHTA; CDR2 reads FQGNSA. J lost 2 bases, V lost 0 bases, and 6 bases had no gene match. For the CDR3, the DNA is TGTGCCAGCAGCTTAGCCACGACTAGCGGGAGGGCCACCTACAATGAGCAGTTCTTC. Amino acid sequence: CASSLATTSGRATYNEQFF. Full variable domain (remainder filled in from reference TRBV7-2 and TRBJ2-1): GAGVSQSPSNKVTEKGKDVELRCDPISGHTALYWYRQSLGQGLEFLIYFQGNSAPDKSGLPSDRFSAERTGGSVSTLTIQRTQQEDSAVYLCASSLATTSGRATYNEQFFGPGTRLTVL.

Ten or more counts support this clonotype. J is TRBJ1-6 and V is TRBV12-3 or TRBV12-4; the D gene is possibly TRBD1 (5 bases). This CDR3 spans 15 amino acids. Deletions cut 3 bases from V and 9 bases from J, with 15 bases between. The CDR3 region has the DNA TGTGCCAGCAGTTTTGGGGCCGGCCCCGTTTCACCCCTCCACTTT. This gives the protein CASSFGAGPVSPLHF.

This clonotype was picked up a small number of times. This rearrangement joins TRBV3-1 to TRBJ2-1, with D unresolved. Trimming removed 0 bases from V and 0 bases from J, with 9 bases in between. CDR1 LGHDT and CDR2 YNNKEL come from the germline V gene (reference sequence). CDR3 length equals 16 residues. Here the CDR3 reads CASSQEVSSSYNEQFF. CDR3 DNA: TGTGCCAGCAGCCAAGAAGTCTCGAGCTCCTACAATGAGCAGTTCTTC.

The chain joins TRBV5-6 to TRBJ2-5; TRBD1 agrees at 11 bases. The CDR3 sequence is 15 residues long. Germline V lookup: CDR1 SGHDT, CDR2 YYEEEE. The J segment lost 5 bases and the V segment lost 4 bases, leaving 7 bases of the junction unmatched. The CDR3 here is CASSRDRGRSETQYF. CDR3 bases: TGTGCCAGCAGCCGGGACAGGGGGAGGTCGGAGACCCAGTACTTC.

This clonotype was counted a few times. The gene calls are TRBV6-5 and TRBJ1-1, with D maybe TRBD1 (5 bases). This CDR3 is built from 15 residues. V lost 2 bases and J 1 base, leaving 11 bases between the germline ends. Germline CDR1 is MNHEY and CDR2 is SVGAGI. In nucleotides, the CDR3 is TGTGCCAGCAGTTACGCGATGGGGCGGAACACTGAAGCTTTCTTT. As protein: CASSYAMGRNTEAFF.

The chain joins TRBV20-1 to TRBJ2-1; 12 bases match TRBD2. With V trimmed by 0 bases and J by 9 bases, 9 bases remained unmatched. CDR1 and CDR2 from the germline V gene are DFQATT and SNEGSKA (reference sequence). The CDR3 totals 16 residues. The CDR3 nucleotides read TGCAGTGCTAGAGATCCCCTAGCGGGAGGGCCGGGTGAGCAGTTCTTC. It specifies CSARDPLAGGPGEQFF.